A selection of T cell receptor beta chains follows, all from one sample in a study of T cell clonotyping in hematopoietic cell transplantation. Here immunoSEQ multiplex PCR was the method, and the copy in TCRdb shows in-frame clones only, minus some. The profile shows around 28,000 clones, around 82% of them singletons. The sequenced sample was peripheral blood mononuclear cells, obtained before stem cell transplant. The receptors were sampled from a man aged 35-49 years with acute myeloid leukemia. Some clones in this sample may be carry-over from other donors' samples. The CDR3 runs from the conserved cysteine through the conserved F or W. A D gene is named only where the DNA matches it firmly. Clone size is shown for a subset of rows, as once, few, many or a class of expanded clone.

TRBV5-6	.	TRBJ2-3	.	TGTGCCAGCAGCTTGGTAAGGAGGGCAGATACGCAGTATTTT	CASSLVRRADTQYF
TRBV15	.	TRBJ2-7	TRBD1	TGTGCCACCAGCAGAGGGGGAACAGGGGGTCTACACGAGCAGTACTTC	CATSRGGTGGLHEQYF
TRBV27	once	TRBJ2-7	.	TGTGCCAGCAGTTTAGCTACAGGGCCCCCTGATTCCCACGAGAAGTACTTC	CASSLATGPPDSHEKYF
TRBV21-1	.	TRBJ1-2	.	TGTGCCAGCAGCAAAAGCGGACAGGGAAACTATGGCTACACCTTC	CASSKSGQGNYGYTF
TRBV5-6	.	TRBJ1-1	.	TGTGCCAGCAGCTCTGATGCAGTGAACACTGAAGCTTTCTTT	CASSSDAVNTEAFF
TRBV7-9	.	TRBJ2-7	TRBD1	TGTGCCAGCAGCCCTACCGGGACAGGGTTTTACGAGCAGTACTTC	CASSPTGTGFYEQYF
TRBV20-1	.	TRBJ1-1	.	TGCAGTGCCTGGGGAGCTGAAGCTTTCTTT	CSAWGAEAFF
TRBV6-5	.	TRBJ2-5	.	TGTGCCAGCAGTCCACGAGGGGGAGATCGAGAGACCCAGTACTTC	CASSPRGGDRETQYF
TRBV11-3	.	TRBJ2-5	TRBD2	TGTGCCAGCAGCTACCTACCGGGACTAGCGGGAGGGATACACCAAGAGACCCAGTACTTC	CASSYLPGLAGGIHQETQYF
TRBV30	.	TRBJ1-4	TRBD1	TGTGCCTGGAGTGGGACAGGGGGGAATGAAAAACTGTTTTTT	CAWSGTGGNEKLFF
TRBV2	.	TRBJ2-5	.	TGTGCCAGCAGTGGGGGCGGCGAAGAGACCCAGTACTTC	CASSGGGEETQYF
TRBV9	.	TRBJ1-6	.	TGTGCCAGCAGCGTATCTCCTCGGGGTGATTTGGATTCACCCCTCCACTTT	CASSVSPRGDLDSPLHF
TRBV19	.	TRBJ2-1	.	TGTGCCAGTAGTATTTCCCAGAACAATGAGCAGTTCTTC	CASSISQNNEQFF
TRBV30	.	TRBJ1-5	.	TGTGCCTGGAGCGGACAGAGTAGCAATCAGCCCCAGCATTTT	CAWSGQSSNQPQHF
TRBV7-9	.	TRBJ1-1	.	TGTGCCAGCAGCTTTGAAGGGGTCGGCACTGAAGCTTTCTTT	CASSFEGVGTEAFF
TRBV6-6	.	TRBJ2-7	TRBD1	TGTGCCAGCAACTTCCCGGGACAGGGGAACGAGCAGTACTTC	CASNFPGQGNEQYF
TRBV11-1	.	TRBJ2-7	TRBD1	TGTGCCAGCAGCTACGGGACAGGGGCGGGAGCCTTCTGGCAGTACTTC	CASSYGTGAGAFWQYF
TRBV5-1	.	TRBJ1-2	.	TGCGCCAGCAGCTTGGAGTACTCTGACTATGGCTACACCTTC	CASSLEYSDYGYTF
TRBV7-9	.	TRBJ2-7	.	TGTGCCAGCAGCTTATTCTACGAGCAGTACTTC	CASSLFYEQYF
TRBV4-1	.	TRBJ2-6	.	TGCGCCAGCAGCCAAGAACGCCAGTTTGTCTCTGGGGCCAACGTCCTGACTTTC	CASSQERQFVSGANVLTF
TRBV28	once	TRBJ2-7	.	TGTGCCAGCAGTTTCCCGGGGAGCTCCTACGAGCAGTACTTC	CASSFPGSSYEQYF
TRBV9	.	TRBJ2-3	.	TGTGCCAGCAGCGCGCTCACAGATACGCAGTATTTT	CASSALTDTQYF
TRBV6-5	.	TRBJ1-4	.	TGTGCCAGCAGTTACTCGCCCACAACTAATGAAAAACTGTTTTTT	CASSYSPTTNEKLFF
TRBV4-3	.	TRBJ1-6	.	TGCGCCAGCAGCCAAGAGAAGGCCGAGGGCCTTTCACCCCTCCACTTT	CASSQEKAEGLSPLHF
TRBV25-1	.	TRBJ2-1	.	TGTGCCAGCTCTACTAGGGGGGTTCTCCCTACCAATGAGCAGTTCTTC	CASSTRGVLPTNEQFF
TRBV6-6	few	TRBJ2-7	TRBD2	TGTGCCAGCAGGGGGACTAGCGGGAGGGTGACCGAGCAGTACTTC	CASRGTSGRVTEQYF
TRBV5-6	.	TRBJ1-2	TRBD1	TGTGCCAGCAGCACTTTACAGGGGGATCCTTTCTATGGCTACACCTTC	CASSTLQGDPFYGYTF
TRBV5-1	.	TRBJ2-3	.	TGCGCCAGCAGCTTGGTTTCGGGGTCAGGGGCAGATACGCAGTATTTT	CASSLVSGSGADTQYF
TRBV2	once	TRBJ1-5	.	TGTGCCAGCAGGGTGATTCACAATCAGCCCCAGCATTTT	CASRVIHNQPQHF
TRBV6-6	once	TRBJ2-7	.	TGTGCCAGCAGCCCCGAGGTATACGAGCAGTACTTC	CASSPEVYEQYF
TRBV5-1	.	TRBJ1-2	.	TGCGCCAGCAGCTCCGGACACCTCGTTAACTATGGCTACACCTTC	CASSSGHLVNYGYTF
TRBV30	.	TRBJ1-1	.	TGTGCCTGGAGCAGGGACATGAACACTGAAGCTTTCTTT	CAWSRDMNTEAFF
TRBV7-9	.	TRBJ2-5	TRBD2	TGTGCCAGCAGCTTAGCGCTAGCGGAATTGGGAGAGACCCAGTACTTC	CASSLALAELGETQYF
TRBV30	.	TRBJ2-2	.	TGTGCCTGGAGAGGCGGGGTGAACACCGGGGAGCTGTTTTTT	CAWRGGVNTGELFF
TRBV27	few	TRBJ1-2	TRBD1	TGTGCCAGCGGACAGGGGCCTCGAGGCTACACCTTC	CASGQGPRGYTF
TRBV7-8	once	TRBJ1-1	.	TGTGCCAGCAGCTTTCGGACGCAGGGCGAAGCTTTCTTT	CASSFRTQGEAFF
TRBV6-5	.	TRBJ2-7	TRBD2	TGTGCCAGCAGTTATGGGGCTAGCGGGAGTGGGGAGCAGTACTTC	CASSYGASGSGEQYF
TRBV6-1	.	TRBJ2-3	.	TGTGCCAGCAGTGAAGTTCGGACTAGCACAGATACGCAGTATTTT	CASSEVRTSTDTQYF
TRBV29-1	once	TRBJ2-7	TRBD2	TGCAGCGTCCGACTAGCGGGCCGCTCCTACGAGCAGTACTTC	CSVRLAGRSYEQYF
TRBV5-1	.	TRBJ2-1	.	TGCGCCAGCTCCCCCGGCCGGCCGGAGCAGTTCTTC	CASSPGRPEQFF
TRBV2	few	TRBJ1-2	.	TGTGCCAGCAGTGAACGTACCTATGGCTACACCTTC	CASSERTYGYTF
TRBV4-3	.	TRBJ2-5	.	TGCGCCAGCAGCCAAGGCCGGGGCATGGAGACCCAGTACTTC	CASSQGRGMETQYF
TRBV5-1	.	TRBJ1-3	.	TGCGCCAGCAGCTTGGAATCCGGGGGGCTAGGTGGAAACACCATATATTTT	CASSLESGGLGGNTIYF
TRBV2	once	TRBJ2-7	.	TGTGCCAGCAGTGACGCCGTACAGGTCCTCTCCTACGAGCAGTACTTC	CASSDAVQVLSYEQYF
TRBV6-5	once	TRBJ2-6	TRBD1	TGTGCCAGCAGTTGGGGACAGGCTGGGGCCAACGTCCTGACTTTC	CASSWGQAGANVLTF
TRBV2	.	TRBJ2-5	TRBD2	TGTGCCAGCCAAGAGACTAGCGGGGGCAAGACCCAGTACTTC	CASQETSGGKTQYF
TRBV13	.	TRBJ1-1	TRBD1	TGTGCCAGCAGCTTACTAGGGCAGGGGGCCGCTGAAGCTTTCTTT	CASSLLGQGAAEAFF
TRBV10-3	.	TRBJ2-7	.	TGTGCCACCGACCTGGGACCTAACTTAATATCCTACGAGCAGTACTTC	CATDLGPNLISYEQYF
TRBV6-6	.	TRBJ2-1	TRBD2	TGTGCCAGCAGTGGGGGACTAGCGGGATACAATGAGCAGTTCTTC	CASSGGLAGYNEQFF
TRBV30	.	TRBJ1-1	.	TGTGCCTGGAGGGTGGGTAATTCTGAAGCTTTCTTT	CAWRVGNSEAFF
TRBV6-5	few	TRBJ1-2	TRBD1	TGTGCCAGCGGTGGACAGGGAACTAACTATGGCTACACCTTC	CASGGQGTNYGYTF
TRBV11-3	.	TRBJ2-7	.	TGTGCCAGCAGCTTAGTAGGCGGAACCAGCTCCTACGAGCAGTACTTC	CASSLVGGTSSYEQYF
TRBV11-2	.	TRBJ2-2	TRBD2	TGTGCCAGCAGCTCTAGCGGGACGAACACCGGGGAGCTGTTTTTT	CASSSSGTNTGELFF